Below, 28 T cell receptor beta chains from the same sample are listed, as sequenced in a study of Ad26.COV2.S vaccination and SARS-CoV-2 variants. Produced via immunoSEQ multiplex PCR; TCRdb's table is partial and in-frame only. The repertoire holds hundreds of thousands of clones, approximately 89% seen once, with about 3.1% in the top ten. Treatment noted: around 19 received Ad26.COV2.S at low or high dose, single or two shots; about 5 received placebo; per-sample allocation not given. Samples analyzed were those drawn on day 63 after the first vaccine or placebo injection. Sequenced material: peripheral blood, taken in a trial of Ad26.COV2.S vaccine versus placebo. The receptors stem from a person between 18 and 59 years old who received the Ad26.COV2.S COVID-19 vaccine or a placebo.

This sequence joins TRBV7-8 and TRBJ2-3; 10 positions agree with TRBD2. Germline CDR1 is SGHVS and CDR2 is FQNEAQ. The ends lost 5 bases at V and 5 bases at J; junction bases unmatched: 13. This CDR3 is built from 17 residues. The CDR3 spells CASSPAGASGRKDTQYF. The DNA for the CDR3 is TGTGCCAGCAGCCCGGCCGGGGCTAGCGGGAGAAAAGATACGCAGTATTTT. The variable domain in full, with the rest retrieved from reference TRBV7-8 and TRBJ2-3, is GAGVSQSPRYKVAKRGQDVALRCDPISGHVSLFWYQQALGQGPEFLTYFQNEAQLDKSGLPSDRFFAERPEGSVSTLKIQRTQQEDSAVYLCASSPAGASGRKDTQYFGPGTRLTVL.

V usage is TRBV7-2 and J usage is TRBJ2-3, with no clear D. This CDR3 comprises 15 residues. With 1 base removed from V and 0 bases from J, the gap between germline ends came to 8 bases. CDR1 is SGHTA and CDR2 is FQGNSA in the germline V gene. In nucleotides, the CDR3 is TGTGCCAGCAGCTTAGTCCCCACGAGCACAGATACGCAGTATTTT. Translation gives CASSLVPTSTDTQYF.

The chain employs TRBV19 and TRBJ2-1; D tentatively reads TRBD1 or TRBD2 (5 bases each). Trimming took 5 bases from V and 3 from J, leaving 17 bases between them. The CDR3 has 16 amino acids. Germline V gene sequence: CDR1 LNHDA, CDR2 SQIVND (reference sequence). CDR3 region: CASSASGTSFYNEQFF. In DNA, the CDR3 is TGTGCCAGTAGTGCATCCGGGACGTCATTCTACAATGAGCAGTTCTTC.

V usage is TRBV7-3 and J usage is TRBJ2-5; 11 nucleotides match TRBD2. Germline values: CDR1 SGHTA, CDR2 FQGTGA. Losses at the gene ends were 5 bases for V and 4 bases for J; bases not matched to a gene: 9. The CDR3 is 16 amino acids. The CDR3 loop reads CASSQNALAGGETQYF. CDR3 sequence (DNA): TGTGCCAGCAGCCAAAACGCCCTAGCGGGAGGAGAGACCCAGTACTTC. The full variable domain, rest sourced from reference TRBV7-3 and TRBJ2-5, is GAGVSQTPSNKVTEKGKYVELRCDPISGHTALYWYRQSLGQGPEFLIYFQGTGAADDSGLPNDRFFAVRPEGSVSTLKIQRTERGDSAVYLCASSQNALAGGETQYFGPGTRLLVL.

CDR3 sequence: CASSLGDGIAKNIQYF. The CDR3 nucleotides read TGCGCCAGCAGCTTGGGCGATGGGATAGCCAAAAACATTCAGTACTTC. This rearrangement joins TRBV5-1 to TRBJ2-4; D not resolved. Trimming left V 0 bases short and J 0 bases short, with 10 bases between. The germline V gene encodes CDR1 SGHRS and CDR2 YFSETQ. The CDR3 extends over 16 amino acids.

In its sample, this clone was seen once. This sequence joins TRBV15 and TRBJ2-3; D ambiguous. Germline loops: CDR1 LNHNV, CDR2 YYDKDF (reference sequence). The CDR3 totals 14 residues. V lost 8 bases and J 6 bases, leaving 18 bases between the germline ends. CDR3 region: CATRKDANGDTQYF. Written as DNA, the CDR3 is TGTGCCACCCGGAAGGATGCAAATGGGGATACGCAGTATTTT.

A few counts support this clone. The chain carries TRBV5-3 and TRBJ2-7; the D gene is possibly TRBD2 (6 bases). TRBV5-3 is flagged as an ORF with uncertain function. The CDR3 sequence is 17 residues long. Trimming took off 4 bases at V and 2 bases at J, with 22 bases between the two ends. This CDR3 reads CARSLGTCKLVAYEQYF. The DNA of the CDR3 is TGTGCCAGAAGCCTCGGGACTTGCAAATTAGTAGCCTACGAGCAGTACTTC.

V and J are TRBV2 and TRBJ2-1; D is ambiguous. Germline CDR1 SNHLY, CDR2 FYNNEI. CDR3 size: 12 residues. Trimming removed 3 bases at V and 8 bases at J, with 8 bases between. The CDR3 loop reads CASSDEAHEQFF. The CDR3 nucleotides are TGTGCCAGCAGTGATGAAGCCCATGAGCAGTTCTTC. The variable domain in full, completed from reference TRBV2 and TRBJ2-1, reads EPEVTQTPSHQVTQMGQEVILRCVPISNHLYFYWYRQILGQKVEFLVSFYNNEISEKSEIFDDQFSVERPDGSNFTLKIRSTKLEDSAMYFCASSDEAHEQFFGPGTRLTVL.

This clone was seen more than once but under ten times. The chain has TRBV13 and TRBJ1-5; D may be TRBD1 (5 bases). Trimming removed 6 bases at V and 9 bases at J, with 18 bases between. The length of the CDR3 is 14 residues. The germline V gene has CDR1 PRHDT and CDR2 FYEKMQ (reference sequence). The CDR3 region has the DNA TGTGCCAGCAGTCGCGGGCGGGGGGATGCGCCCCAGCATTTT. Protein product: CASSRGRGDAPQHF.

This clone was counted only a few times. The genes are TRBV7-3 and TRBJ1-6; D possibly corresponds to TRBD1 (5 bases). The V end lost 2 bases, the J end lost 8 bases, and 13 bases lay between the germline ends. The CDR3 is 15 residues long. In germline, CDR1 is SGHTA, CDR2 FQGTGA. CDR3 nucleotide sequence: TGTGCCAGCAGCTTATCAGGAAGGGGTGATTCACCCCTCCACTTT. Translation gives CASSLSGRGDSPLHF.

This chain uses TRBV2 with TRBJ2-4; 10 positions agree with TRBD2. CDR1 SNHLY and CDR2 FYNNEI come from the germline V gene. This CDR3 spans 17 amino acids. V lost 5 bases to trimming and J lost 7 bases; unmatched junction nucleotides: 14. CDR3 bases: TGTGCCAGCAGTACTAGGGGACTAGCGCCCAGCAGGAACATTCAGTACTTC. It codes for CASSTRGLAPSRNIQYF.

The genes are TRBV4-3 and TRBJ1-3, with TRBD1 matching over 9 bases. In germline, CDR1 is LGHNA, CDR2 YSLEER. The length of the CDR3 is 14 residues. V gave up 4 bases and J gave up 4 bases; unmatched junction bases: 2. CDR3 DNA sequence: TGCGCCAGCAGCCGCGGACAGGGGGGAAACACCATATATTTT. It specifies CASSRGQGGNTIYF.

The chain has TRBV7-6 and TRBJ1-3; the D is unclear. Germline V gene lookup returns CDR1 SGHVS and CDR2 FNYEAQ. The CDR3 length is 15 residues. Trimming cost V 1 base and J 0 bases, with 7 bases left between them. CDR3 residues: CASSLGPSSGNTIYF. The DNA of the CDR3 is TGTGCCAGCAGCTTAGGACCAAGCTCTGGAAACACCATATATTTT.

This CDR3 is CASSEFGLAGAGETQYF. CDR3 nucleotide sequence: TGCGCCAGCAGTGAGTTTGGACTAGCGGGAGCAGGAGAGACCCAGTACTTC. The chain links TRBV10-2 to TRBJ2-5, with TRBD2 matching over 13 bases. CDR3 length: 17 residues. V was clipped by 1 base and J by 4 bases; unmatched bases: 6. CDR1 is WSHSY and CDR2 is SAAADI in the germline V gene.

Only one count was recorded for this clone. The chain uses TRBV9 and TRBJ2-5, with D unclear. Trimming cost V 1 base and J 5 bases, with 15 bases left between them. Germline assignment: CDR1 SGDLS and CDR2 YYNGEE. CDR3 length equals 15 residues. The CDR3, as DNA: TGTGCCAGCAGCGTATCCCGAACCTACTCGGAGACCCAGTACTTC. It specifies CASSVSRTYSETQYF.

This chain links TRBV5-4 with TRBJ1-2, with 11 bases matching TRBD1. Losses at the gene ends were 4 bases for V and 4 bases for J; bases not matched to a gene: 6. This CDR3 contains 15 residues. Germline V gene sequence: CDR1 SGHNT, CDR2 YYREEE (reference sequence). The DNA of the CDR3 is TGTGCCAGCAGCAGACCGGACAGGGGGCCCTATGGCTACACCTTC. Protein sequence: CASSRPDRGPYGYTF.

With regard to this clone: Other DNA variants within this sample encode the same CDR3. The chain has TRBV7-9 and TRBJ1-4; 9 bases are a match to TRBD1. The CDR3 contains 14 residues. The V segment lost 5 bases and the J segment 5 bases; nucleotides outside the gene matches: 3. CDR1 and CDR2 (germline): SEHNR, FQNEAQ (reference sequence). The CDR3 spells CASSPGQGNEKLFF. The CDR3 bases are TGTGCCAGCAGCCCGGGACAGGGAAATGAAAAACTGTTTTTT.

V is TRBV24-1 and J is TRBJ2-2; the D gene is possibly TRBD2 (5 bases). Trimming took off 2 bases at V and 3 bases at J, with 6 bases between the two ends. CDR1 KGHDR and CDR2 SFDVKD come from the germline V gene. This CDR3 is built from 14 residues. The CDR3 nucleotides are TGTGCCACCAGTGATTACGGGGACACCGGGGAGCTGTTTTTT. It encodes CATSDYGDTGELFF.

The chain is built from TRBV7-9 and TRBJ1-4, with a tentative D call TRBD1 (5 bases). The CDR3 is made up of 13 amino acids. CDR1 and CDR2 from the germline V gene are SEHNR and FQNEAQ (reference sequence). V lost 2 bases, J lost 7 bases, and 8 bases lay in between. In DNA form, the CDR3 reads TGTGCCAGCAGCTTATCGGGACTTGAAAAACTGTTTTTT. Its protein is CASSLSGLEKLFF.

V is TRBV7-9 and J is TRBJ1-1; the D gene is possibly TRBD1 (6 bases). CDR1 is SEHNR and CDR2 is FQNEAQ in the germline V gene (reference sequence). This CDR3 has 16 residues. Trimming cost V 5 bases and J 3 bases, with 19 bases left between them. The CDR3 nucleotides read TGTGCCAGCAGCCTAGGGGGGGTACCTCGGGACACTGAAGCTTTCTTT. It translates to CASSLGGVPRDTEAFF.

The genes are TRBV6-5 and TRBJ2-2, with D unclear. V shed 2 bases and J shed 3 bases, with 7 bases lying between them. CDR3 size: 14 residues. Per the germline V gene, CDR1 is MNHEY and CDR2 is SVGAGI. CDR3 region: CASSYDQDTGELFF. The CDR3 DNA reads TGTGCCAGCAGTTACGATCAGGACACCGGGGAGCTGTTTTTT.

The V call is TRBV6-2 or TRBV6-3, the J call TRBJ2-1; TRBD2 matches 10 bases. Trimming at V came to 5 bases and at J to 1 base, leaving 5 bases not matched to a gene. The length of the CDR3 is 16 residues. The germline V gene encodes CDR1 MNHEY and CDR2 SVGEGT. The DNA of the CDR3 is TGTGCCAGCAGTGACGGGACTAGCGCTTCCTACAATGAGCAGTTCTTC. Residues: CASSDGTSASYNEQFF.

The CDR3 region has the DNA TGTGCCAGCAGCCTGGCGGGAGGAACTAATGAAAAACTGTTTTTT. Residues: CASSLAGGTNEKLFF. J is TRBJ1-4 and V is TRBV9, with no clear D. The V end was cut by 4 bases, the J end by 1 base, with 11 bases between. Germline CDR1 reads SGDLS; CDR2 reads YYNGEE. The CDR3 spans 15 residues. Supplemented by reference TRBV9 and TRBJ1-4, the full variable domain reads DSGVTQTPKHLITATGQRVTLRCSPRSGDLSVYWYQQSLDQGLQFLIQYYNGEERAKGNILERFSAQQFPDLHSELNLSSLELGDSALYFCASSLAGGTNEKLFFGSGTQLSVL.

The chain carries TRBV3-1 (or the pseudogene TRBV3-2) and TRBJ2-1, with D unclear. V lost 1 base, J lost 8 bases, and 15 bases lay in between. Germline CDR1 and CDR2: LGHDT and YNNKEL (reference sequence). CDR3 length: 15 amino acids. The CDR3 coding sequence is TGTGCCAGCAGCCAAGGGAGCCTTCCGGTGGATGAGCAGTTCTTC. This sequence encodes CASSQGSLPVDEQFF.

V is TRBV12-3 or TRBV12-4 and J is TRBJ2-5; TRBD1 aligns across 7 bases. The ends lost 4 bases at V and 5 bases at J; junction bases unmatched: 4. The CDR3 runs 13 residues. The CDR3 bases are TGTGCCAGCAGTTCCAGGGGGTTTGAGACCCAGTACTTC. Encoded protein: CASSSRGFETQYF.

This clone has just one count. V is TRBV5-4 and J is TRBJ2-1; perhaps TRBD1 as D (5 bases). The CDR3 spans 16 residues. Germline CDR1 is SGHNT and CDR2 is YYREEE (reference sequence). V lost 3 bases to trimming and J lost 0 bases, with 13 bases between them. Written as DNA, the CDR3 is TGTGCCAGCAGCTCCCCAGGGTCGCGCTCCTACAATGAGCAGTTCTTC. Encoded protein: CASSSPGSRSYNEQFF.

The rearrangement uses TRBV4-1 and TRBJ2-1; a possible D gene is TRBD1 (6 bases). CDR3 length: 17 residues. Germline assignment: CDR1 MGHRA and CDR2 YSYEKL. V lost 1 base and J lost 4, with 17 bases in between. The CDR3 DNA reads TGCGCCAGCAGCCAAGGGCCCTGGACAGCAGAATACAATGAGCAGTTCTTC. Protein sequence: CASSQGPWTAEYNEQFF.

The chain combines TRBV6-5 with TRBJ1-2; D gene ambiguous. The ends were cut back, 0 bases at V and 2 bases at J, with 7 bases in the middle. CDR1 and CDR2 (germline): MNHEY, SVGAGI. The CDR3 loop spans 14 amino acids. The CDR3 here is CASSYSAANYGYTF. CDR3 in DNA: TGTGCCAGCAGTTACTCGGCAGCAAACTATGGCTACACCTTC.